This T cell receptor beta chain was identified in a study of shared clonotypes between healthy human individuals. Study outcomes and limitations: Owing to a small donor count, the genetic and exposure-history diversity represented was limited.

In the sorted-subset replicate PCRs, approximately 200 ng DNA, 25,000 to 30,000 T cell genomes, was used. The data were produced by immunoSEQ multiplex PCR, yet TCRdb's version contains in-frame clones alone and is incomplete. The sample contains 1.4 million to 1.5 million clones, roughly 96% of which appear only once. Germline V gives CDR1 SGHTA, CDR2 FQGNSA. The CDR3 consists of 15 residues. V was trimmed by 6 bases and J by 4 bases, leaving 16 bases between them. Details on this clone: Its antigen is still unknown.

The sequenced sample consisted of naive CD4+ T cells sorted from blood. Subset defined: CD45RA+ positively selected. This chain uses TRBV7-2 with TRBJ1-5; the D is unclear. This receptor was identified in a man younger than 45 in good health. CDR3 in amino acids: CASRTDPVSNQPQHF. CDR3 DNA: TGTGCCAGCAGGACCGACCCTGTCTCGAATCAGCCCCAGCATTTT.